This is a list of T cell receptor beta chains from one sample in a study of T cells in Graves' hyperthyroidism and ophthalmopathy. Each CDR3 protein gets one entry after TCRdb re-called the multiplex PCR reads with MiXCR. The data hold about 460,000 distinct CDR3 sequences, with approximately 23% observed a single time. Input material: blood. These receptors were collected from a woman in her 70s with Graves' ophthalmopathy. The CDR3 runs from the conserved cysteine through the conserved F or W. D genes are given only for firm matches. The size field is filled for only some rows; it gives once, few, many or a size class.

d_call: NA
clone_size: NA
v_call: TRBV10-1
j_call: TRBJ2-1
cdr3_aa: CASRPTGLSYNEQFF
cdr3_nt: TGCGCCAGCAGACCGACTGGACTCTCCTACAATGAGCAGTTCTTC

d_call: TRBD1
clone_size: few
v_call: TRBV27
j_call: TRBJ1-2
cdr3_aa: CASRQDRFLNYGYTF
cdr3_nt: TGTGCCAGCAGACAGGACAGGTTTCTTAACTATGGCTACACCTTC

d_call: NA
clone_size: NA
v_call: TRBV12-3/TRBV12-4
j_call: TRBJ1-6
cdr3_aa: CASRGQHYNSPLHF
cdr3_nt: TGTGCCAGCAGAGGACAGCACTATAATTCACCCCTCCACTTT

d_call: TRBD1
clone_size: many
v_call: TRBV20-1
j_call: TRBJ1-2
cdr3_aa: CSDQGAFDGYTF
cdr3_nt: TGCAGTGACCAGGGGGCGTTTGATGGCTACACCTTC

d_call: NA
clone_size: NA
v_call: TRBV9
j_call: TRBJ1-5
cdr3_aa: CASSLGVADQPQHF
cdr3_nt: TGTGCCAGCAGCCTAGGGGTGGCCGATCAGCCCCAGCATTTT

d_call: NA
clone_size: NA
v_call: TRBV12-3/TRBV12-4
j_call: TRBJ2-5
cdr3_aa: CASSSRDQETQYF
cdr3_nt: TGTGCCAGCAGCTCCAGGGACCAAGAGACCCAGTACTTC

d_call: NA
clone_size: many
v_call: TRBV11-2
j_call: TRBJ2-2
cdr3_aa: CASSLDPVTGELFF
cdr3_nt: TGTGCCAGCAGCTTAGACCCCGTCACCGGGGAGCTGTTTTTT

d_call: TRBD1
clone_size: many
v_call: TRBV2
j_call: TRBJ1-2
cdr3_aa: CASSRDRGPRRGYTF
cdr3_nt: TGTGCCAGCAGCCGGGACAGGGGCCCGCGGAGAGGCTACACCTTC

d_call: NA
clone_size: NA
v_call: TRBV19
j_call: TRBJ1-5
cdr3_aa: CASSIDRGSSNQPQHF
cdr3_nt: TGTGCCAGTAGTATAGATCGGGGCAGCAGCAATCAGCCCCAGCATTTT

d_call: NA
clone_size: NA
v_call: TRBV20-1
j_call: TRBJ2-7
cdr3_aa: CSARTGTSYYEQYF
cdr3_nt: TGCAGTGCTAGAACCGGGACATCTTACTACGAGCAGTACTTC

d_call: NA
clone_size: NA
v_call: TRBV28
j_call: TRBJ2-5
cdr3_aa: CAVKVGETQYF
cdr3_nt: TGTGCCGTTAAGGTGGGAGAGACCCAGTACTTC

d_call: NA
clone_size: many
v_call: TRBV12-3/TRBV12-4
j_call: TRBJ1-3
cdr3_aa: CASSLAGGNTIYF
cdr3_nt: TGTGCCAGCAGTTTAGCGGGAGGAAACACCATATATTTT

d_call: NA
clone_size: many
v_call: TRBV7-2
j_call: TRBJ1-5
cdr3_aa: CASSLGTTLNQPQHF
cdr3_nt: TGTGCCAGCAGCTTAGGGACTACTCTCAATCAGCCCCAGCATTTT

d_call: TRBD2
clone_size: few
v_call: TRBV12-5
j_call: TRBJ2-7
cdr3_aa: CASGRTSMRETYEQYF
cdr3_nt: TGTGCTAGTGGCCGAACGTCGATGCGGGAGACCTACGAGCAGTACTTC

d_call: NA
clone_size: many
v_call: TRBV4-3
j_call: TRBJ2-1
cdr3_aa: CASSQDVGYLEQFF
cdr3_nt: TGCGCCAGCAGCCAAGATGTGGGGTATCTTGAGCAGTTCTTC

d_call: NA
clone_size: few
v_call: TRBV6-1
j_call: TRBJ2-7
cdr3_aa: CASSDRPGPSYEQYF
cdr3_nt: TGTGCCAGCAGTGACCGACCGGGACCATCCTACGAGCAGTACTTC

d_call: TRBD1
clone_size: few
v_call: TRBV19
j_call: TRBJ1-2
cdr3_aa: CASTDYPDRVYGYTF
cdr3_nt: TGTGCCAGTACCGATTACCCGGACAGGGTCTATGGCTACACCTTC

d_call: TRBD1
clone_size: many
v_call: TRBV3-1
j_call: TRBJ1-1
cdr3_aa: CASSHRTGWANTEAFF
cdr3_nt: TGTGCCAGCAGCCACAGGACAGGATGGGCGAACACTGAAGCTTTCTTT

d_call: NA
clone_size: NA
v_call: TRBV5-5
j_call: TRBJ2-3
cdr3_aa: CASSLLRATQYF
cdr3_nt: TGTGCCAGCAGCTTGTTAAGGGCTACGCAGTATTTT

d_call: NA
clone_size: NA
v_call: TRBV28
j_call: TRBJ1-1
cdr3_aa: CASSLYRQGGTFF
cdr3_nt: TGTGCCAGCAGTTTATACCGCCAGGGCGGAACTTTCTTT

d_call: NA
clone_size: many
v_call: TRBV28
j_call: TRBJ2-3
cdr3_aa: CASNLGTDTQYF
cdr3_nt: TGTGCCAGCAACCTGGGCACAGATACGCAGTATTTT

d_call: TRBD1
clone_size: NA
v_call: TRBV3-1
j_call: TRBJ2-6
cdr3_aa: CASSPPGQGIPGANVLTF
cdr3_nt: TGTGCCAGCAGCCCTCCGGGACAGGGAATTCCTGGGGCCAACGTCCTGACTTTC

d_call: TRBD1
clone_size: NA
v_call: TRBV6-1
j_call: TRBJ2-1
cdr3_aa: CASRPTGGNEQFF
cdr3_nt: TGTGCCAGCCGCCCGACAGGGGGCAATGAGCAGTTCTTC

d_call: NA
clone_size: few
v_call: TRBV18
j_call: TRBJ1-4
cdr3_aa: CASSPGRDGEKLFF
cdr3_nt: TGTGCCAGCTCACCAGGTCGGGACGGTGAAAAACTGTTTTTT

d_call: NA
clone_size: NA
v_call: TRBV27
j_call: TRBJ2-1
cdr3_aa: CASGSSGLGNEQFF
cdr3_nt: TGTGCCAGCGGTTCCTCGGGACTGGGGAATGAGCAGTTCTTC